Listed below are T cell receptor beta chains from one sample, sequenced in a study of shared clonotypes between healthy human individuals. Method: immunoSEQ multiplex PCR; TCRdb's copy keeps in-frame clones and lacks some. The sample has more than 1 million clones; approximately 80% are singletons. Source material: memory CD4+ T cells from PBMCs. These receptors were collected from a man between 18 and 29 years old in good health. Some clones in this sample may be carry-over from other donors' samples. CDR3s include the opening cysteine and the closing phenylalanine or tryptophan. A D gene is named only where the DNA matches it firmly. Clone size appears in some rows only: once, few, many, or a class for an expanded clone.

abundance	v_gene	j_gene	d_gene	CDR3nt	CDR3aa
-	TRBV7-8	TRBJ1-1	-	TGTGCCAGCAGCTTCACTCAGGCGCGGGGGAACACTGAAGCTTTCTTT	CASSFTQARGNTEAFF
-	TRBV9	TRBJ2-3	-	TGTGCCAGCAGCGGTTATGGGGATACGCAGTATTTT	CASSGYGDTQYF
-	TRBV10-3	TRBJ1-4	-	TGTGCCATCAGTGACTCCGCGGGCCGGAGTAATGAAAAACTGTTTTTT	CAISDSAGRSNEKLFF
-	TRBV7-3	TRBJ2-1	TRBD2	TGTGCCAGCAGCCTGCGGGAGGGCTCCTACAATGAGCAGTTCTTC	CASSLREGSYNEQFF
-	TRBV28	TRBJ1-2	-	TGTGCCAGCAGTAGAACCGGGACAACTAACTATGGCTACACCTTC	CASSRTGTTNYGYTF
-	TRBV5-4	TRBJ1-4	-	TGTGCCAGCAGCTCTCAAGACACCGGAGGAGAAAAACTGTTTTTT	CASSSQDTGGEKLFF
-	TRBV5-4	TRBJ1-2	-	TGTGCCAGCAGCCAACGGACGGGGGCAGATGGCTACACCTTC	CASSQRTGADGYTF
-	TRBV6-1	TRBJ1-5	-	TGTGCCAGCAGTGACCCAAATCAGCCCCAGCATTTT	CASSDPNQPQHF
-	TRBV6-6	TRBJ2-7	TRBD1	TGTGCCAGCAGTTACTTGCCCCGGGACAGGACCTACGAGCAGTACTTC	CASSYLPRDRTYEQYF
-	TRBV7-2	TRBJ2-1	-	TGTGCCAGCAGCTTAGAGGCGGAGATGACTGAGCAGTTCTTC	CASSLEAEMTEQFF
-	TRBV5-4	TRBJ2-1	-	TGTGCCAGCAGCTTTACTGACCGAGAGCAGTTCTTC	CASSFTDREQFF
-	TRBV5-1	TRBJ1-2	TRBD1	TGCGCCAGCAGCTCCGGACAGGGGCGGGACTATGGCTACACCTTC	CASSSGQGRDYGYTF
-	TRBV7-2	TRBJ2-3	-	TGTGCCAGCGCACCGGACGGGAAGGGGATAGATACGCAGTATTTT	CASAPDGKGIDTQYF
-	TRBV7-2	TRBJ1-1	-	TGTGCCAGCAGCTTATTTGGGGGCGAGTTTGAAGCTTTCTTT	CASSLFGGEFEAFF
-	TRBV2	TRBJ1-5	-	TGTGCCACCTCCGAGATTAGTAGCAATCAGCCCCAGCATTTT	CATSEISSNQPQHF
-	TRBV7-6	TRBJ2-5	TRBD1	TGTGCCAGCAGCCTGGACAGGCAGACCCAGTACTTC	CASSLDRQTQYF
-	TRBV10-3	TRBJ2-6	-	TGTGCCATCAGTGAGGGAACAGGGAATGGGGCCAACGTCCTGACTTTC	CAISEGTGNGANVLTF
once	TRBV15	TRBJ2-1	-	TGTGCCACCAGCAGAGATCCCACAGTCTCCTACAATGAGCAGTTCTTC	CATSRDPTVSYNEQFF
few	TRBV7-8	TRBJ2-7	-	TGTGCCAGCAGCCCGCGGACTGTCCAATCCTACGAGCAGTACTTC	CASSPRTVQSYEQYF
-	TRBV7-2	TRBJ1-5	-	TGTGCCAGCAGCTTACTCGTGTCAGACGGGCCCCAGCATTTT	CASSLLVSDGPQHF
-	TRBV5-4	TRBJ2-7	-	TGTGCCAGCAGCTCGACTACAGGGACTTACGAGCAGTACTTC	CASSSTTGTYEQYF
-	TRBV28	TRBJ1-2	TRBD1	TGTGCCAGCAGTCTGGGACAGGGTGGGCATGGCTACACCTTC	CASSLGQGGHGYTF
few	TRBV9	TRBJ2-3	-	TGTGCCAGCAGTCGAGCGGCGAGCACAGATACGCAGTATTTT	CASSRAASTDTQYF
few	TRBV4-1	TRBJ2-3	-	TGCGCCAGCAGCCTATACATCGAAGTCACAGATACGCAGTATTTT	CASSLYIEVTDTQYF
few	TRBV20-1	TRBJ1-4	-	TGCAGTGCTTATAACGGAGAAAAACTGTTTTTT	CSAYNGEKLFF
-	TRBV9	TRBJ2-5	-	TGTGCCAGCAGCGTACACGAAGGGGGGGGTCAAGAGACCCAGTACTTC	CASSVHEGGGQETQYF
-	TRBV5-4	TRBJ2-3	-	TGTGCCAGCAGCTCCTCCCCGGGAAAGTCAGATACGCAGTATTTT	CASSSSPGKSDTQYF
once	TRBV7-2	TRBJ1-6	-	TGTGCCAGCAGCTCTTTCCCGAGACTAAATTCACCCCTCCACTTT	CASSSFPRLNSPLHF
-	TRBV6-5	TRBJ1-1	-	TGTGCCAGCAGTTCCCTGACTCAGGGGCTAGCTTTCTTT	CASSSLTQGLAFF
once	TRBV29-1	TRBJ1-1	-	TGCAGCGTTGAAGGGGCGCTGAACACTGAAGCTTTCTTT	CSVEGALNTEAFF
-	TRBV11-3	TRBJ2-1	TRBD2	TGTGCCAGCAGCCCAAGGTCTAGCGGGCTTTACAATGAGCAGTTCTTC	CASSPRSSGLYNEQFF
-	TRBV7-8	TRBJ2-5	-	TGTGCCAGCAGCCAGGAAGGCGGGGAAGAGACCCAGTACTTC	CASSQEGGEETQYF
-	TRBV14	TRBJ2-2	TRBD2	TGTGCCAGCAGTCGTCTCACTAGCGCATACACCGGGGAGCTGTTTTTT	CASSRLTSAYTGELFF
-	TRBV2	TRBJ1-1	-	TGTGCCAGCAACACCGAGATGAACACTGAAGCTTTCTTT	CASNTEMNTEAFF
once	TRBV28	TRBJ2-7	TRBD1	TGTGCCAGTTACCGGGACAGGGCCTACGAGCAGTACTTC	CASYRDRAYEQYF
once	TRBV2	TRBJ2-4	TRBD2	TGTGCCAGCAGTGTTTCGGGGCGGGATAGCGGGAGAAGAAACATTCAGTACTTC	CASSVSGRDSGRRNIQYF
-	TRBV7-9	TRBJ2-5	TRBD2	TGTGCCAGCAGCTTAGCACTAGCGGGAGTAGAGACCCAGTACTTC	CASSLALAGVETQYF
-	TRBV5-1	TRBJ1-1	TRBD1	TGCGCCAGCAGCTTGGGGACAGGGTGGGGGACTGAAGCTTTCTTT	CASSLGTGWGTEAFF